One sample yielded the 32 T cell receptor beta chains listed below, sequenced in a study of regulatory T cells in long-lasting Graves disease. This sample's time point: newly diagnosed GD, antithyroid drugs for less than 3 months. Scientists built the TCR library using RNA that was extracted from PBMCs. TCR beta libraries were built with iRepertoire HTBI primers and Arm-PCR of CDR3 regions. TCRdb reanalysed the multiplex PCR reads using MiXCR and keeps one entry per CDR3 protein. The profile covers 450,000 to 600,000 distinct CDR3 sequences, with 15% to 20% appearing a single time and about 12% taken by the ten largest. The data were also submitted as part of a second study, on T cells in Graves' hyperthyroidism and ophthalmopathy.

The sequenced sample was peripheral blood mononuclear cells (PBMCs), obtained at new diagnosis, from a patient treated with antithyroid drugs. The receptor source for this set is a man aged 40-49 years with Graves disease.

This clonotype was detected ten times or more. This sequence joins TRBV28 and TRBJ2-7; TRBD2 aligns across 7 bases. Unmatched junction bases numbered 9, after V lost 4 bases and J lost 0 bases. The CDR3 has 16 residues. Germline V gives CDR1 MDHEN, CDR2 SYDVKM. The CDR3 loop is CASSSLAGASSYEQYF. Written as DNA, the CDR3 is TGTGCCAGCAGTTCCTTAGCGGGCGCAAGCTCCTACGAGCAGTACTTC.

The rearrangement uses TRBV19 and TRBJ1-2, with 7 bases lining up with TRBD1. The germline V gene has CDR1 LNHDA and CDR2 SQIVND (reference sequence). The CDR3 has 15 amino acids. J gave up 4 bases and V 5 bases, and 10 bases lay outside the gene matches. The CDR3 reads CASSSSRDSIYGYTF. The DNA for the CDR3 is TGTGCCAGTAGTTCGTCGAGGGACAGCATCTATGGCTACACCTTC.

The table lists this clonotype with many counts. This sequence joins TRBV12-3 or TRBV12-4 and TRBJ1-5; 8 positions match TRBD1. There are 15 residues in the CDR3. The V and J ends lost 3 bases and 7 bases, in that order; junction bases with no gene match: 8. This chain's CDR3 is CASSFRTGIDQPQHF. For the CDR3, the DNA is TGTGCCAGCAGTTTTAGGACAGGGATCGACCAGCCCCAGCATTTT.

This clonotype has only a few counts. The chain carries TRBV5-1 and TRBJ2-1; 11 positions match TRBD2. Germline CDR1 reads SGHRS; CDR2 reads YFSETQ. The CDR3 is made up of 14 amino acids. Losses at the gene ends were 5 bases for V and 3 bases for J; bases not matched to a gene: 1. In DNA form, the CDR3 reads TGCGCCAGCAGGGGACTAGCGGACTACAATGAGCAGTTCTTC. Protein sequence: CASRGLADYNEQFF.

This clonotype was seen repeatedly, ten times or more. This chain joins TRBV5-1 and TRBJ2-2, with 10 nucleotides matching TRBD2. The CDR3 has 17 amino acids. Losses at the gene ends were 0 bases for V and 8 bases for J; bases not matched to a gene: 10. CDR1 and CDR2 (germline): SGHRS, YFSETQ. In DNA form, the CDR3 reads TGCGCCAGCAGCTTGGGCCTAGCGGGAGTGAATACGGGGGAGCTGTTTTTT. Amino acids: CASSLGLAGVNTGELFF.

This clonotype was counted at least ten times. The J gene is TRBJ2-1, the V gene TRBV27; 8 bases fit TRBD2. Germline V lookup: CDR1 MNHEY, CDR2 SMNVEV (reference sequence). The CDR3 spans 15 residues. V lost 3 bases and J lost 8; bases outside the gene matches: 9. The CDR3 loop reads CASSFFGRAGDEQFF. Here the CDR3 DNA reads TGTGCCAGCAGTTTTTTCGGGAGGGCCGGGGATGAGCAGTTCTTC.

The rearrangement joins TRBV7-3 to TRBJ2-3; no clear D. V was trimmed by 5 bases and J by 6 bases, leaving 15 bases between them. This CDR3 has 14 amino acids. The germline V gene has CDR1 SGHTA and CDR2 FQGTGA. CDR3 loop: CASSQIDRPDTQYF. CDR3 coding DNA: TGTGCCAGCAGCCAAATCGACCGGCCCGATACGCAGTATTTT.

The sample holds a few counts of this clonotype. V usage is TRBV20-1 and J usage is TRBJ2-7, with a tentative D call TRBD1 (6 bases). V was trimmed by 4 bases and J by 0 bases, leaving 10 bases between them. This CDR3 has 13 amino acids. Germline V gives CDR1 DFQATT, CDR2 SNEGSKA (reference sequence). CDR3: CSAKGVSSYEQYF. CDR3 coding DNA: TGCAGTGCTAAGGGGGTTAGCTCCTACGAGCAGTACTTC.

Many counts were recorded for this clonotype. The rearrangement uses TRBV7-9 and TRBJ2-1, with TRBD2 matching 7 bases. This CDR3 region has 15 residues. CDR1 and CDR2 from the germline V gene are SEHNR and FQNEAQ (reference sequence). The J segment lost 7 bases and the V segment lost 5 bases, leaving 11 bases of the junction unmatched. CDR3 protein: CASSPSGVVGNEQFF. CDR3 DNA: TGTGCCAGCAGCCCGAGCGGGGTGGTGGGGAATGAGCAGTTCTTC.

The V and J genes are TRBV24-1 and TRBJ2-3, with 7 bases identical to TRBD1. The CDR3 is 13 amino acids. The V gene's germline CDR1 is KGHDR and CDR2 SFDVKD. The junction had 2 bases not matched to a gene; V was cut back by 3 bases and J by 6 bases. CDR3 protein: CATSDIRGDTQYF. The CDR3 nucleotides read TGTGCCACCAGTGATATCAGGGGGGATACGCAGTATTTT.

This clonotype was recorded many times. In DNA form, the CDR3 reads TGTGCCAGCAGTGACCGTGTGACCCAGTACTTC. Amino acids: CASSDRVTQYF. The chain combines TRBV2 with TRBJ2-5, with no clear D. Trimming pared 3 bases from V and 7 bases from J, leaving 6 bases between. Germline V gives CDR1 SNHLY, CDR2 FYNNEI. The CDR3 runs to 11 residues.

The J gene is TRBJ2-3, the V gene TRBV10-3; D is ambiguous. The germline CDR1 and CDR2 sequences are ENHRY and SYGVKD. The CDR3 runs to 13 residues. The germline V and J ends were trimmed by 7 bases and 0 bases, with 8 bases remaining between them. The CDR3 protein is CAIMSGSTDTQYF. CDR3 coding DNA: TGTGCCATCATGAGTGGGAGCACAGATACGCAGTATTTT.

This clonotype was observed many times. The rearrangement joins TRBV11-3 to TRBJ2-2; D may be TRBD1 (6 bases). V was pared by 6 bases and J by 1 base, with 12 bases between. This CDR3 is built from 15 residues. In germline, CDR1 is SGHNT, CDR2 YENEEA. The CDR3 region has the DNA TGTGCCAGCAGTACCCGGGACAAGAACACCGGGGAGCTGTTTTTT. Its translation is CASSTRDKNTGELFF.

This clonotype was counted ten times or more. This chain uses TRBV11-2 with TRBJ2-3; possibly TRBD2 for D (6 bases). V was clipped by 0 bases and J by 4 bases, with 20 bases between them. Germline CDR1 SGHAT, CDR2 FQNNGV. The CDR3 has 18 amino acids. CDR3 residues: CASSLESSGQTWADTQYF. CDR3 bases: TGTGCCAGCAGCTTAGAGTCCAGCGGGCAGACTTGGGCAGATACGCAGTATTTT. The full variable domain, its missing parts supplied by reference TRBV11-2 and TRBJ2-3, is EAGVAQSPRYKIIEKRQSVAFWCNPISGHATLYWYQQILGQGPKLLIQFQNNGVVDDSQLPKDRFSAERLKGVDSTLKIQPAKLEDSAVYLCASSLESSGQTWADTQYFGPGTRLTVL.

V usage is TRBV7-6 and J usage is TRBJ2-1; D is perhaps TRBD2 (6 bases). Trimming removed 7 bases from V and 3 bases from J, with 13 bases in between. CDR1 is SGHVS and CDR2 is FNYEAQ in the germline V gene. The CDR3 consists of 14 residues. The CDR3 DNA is TGTGCCAGCACCCCGGGAGCGGACTACAATGAGCAGTTCTTC. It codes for CASTPGADYNEQFF. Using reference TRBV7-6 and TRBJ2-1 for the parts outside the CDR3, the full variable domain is GAGVSQSPRYKVTKRGQDVALRCDPISGHVSLYWYRQALGQGPEFLTYFNYEAQQDKSGLPNDRFSAERPEGSISTLTIQRTEQRDSAMYRCASTPGADYNEQFFGPGTRLTVL.

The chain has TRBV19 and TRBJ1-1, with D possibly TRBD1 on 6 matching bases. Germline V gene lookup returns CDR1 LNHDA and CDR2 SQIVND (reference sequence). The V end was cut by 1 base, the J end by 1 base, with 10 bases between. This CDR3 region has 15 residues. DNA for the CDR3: TGTGCCAGTAGTATAGGCCCGGGACAGAACACTGAAGCTTTCTTT. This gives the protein CASSIGPGQNTEAFF.

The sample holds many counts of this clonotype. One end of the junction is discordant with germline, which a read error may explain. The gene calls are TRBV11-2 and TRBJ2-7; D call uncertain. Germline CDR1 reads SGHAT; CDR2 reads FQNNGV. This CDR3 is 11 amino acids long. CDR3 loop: CASSLAYEQYF. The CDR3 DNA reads TGTGCCAGCAGTTTAGCCTACGAGCAGTACTTC.

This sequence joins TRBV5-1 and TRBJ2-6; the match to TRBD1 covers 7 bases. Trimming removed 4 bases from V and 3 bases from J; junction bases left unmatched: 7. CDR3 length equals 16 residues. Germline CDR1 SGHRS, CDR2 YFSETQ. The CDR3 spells CASSPGQELGANVLTF. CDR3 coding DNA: TGCGCCAGCAGCCCAGGACAGGAACTTGGGGCCAACGTCCTGACTTTC.

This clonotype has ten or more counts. The CDR3 is CASSEVGATYEQYF. Written as DNA, the CDR3 is TGTGCCAGCAGTGAAGTGGGAGCTACCTACGAGCAGTACTTC. The chain recombines TRBV6-1 with TRBJ2-7; weak D call: TRBD2 (5 bases). V was trimmed by 1 base and J by 2 bases, leaving 9 bases between them. CDR3 length: 14 residues. Germline V gives CDR1 MNHNS, CDR2 SASEGT.

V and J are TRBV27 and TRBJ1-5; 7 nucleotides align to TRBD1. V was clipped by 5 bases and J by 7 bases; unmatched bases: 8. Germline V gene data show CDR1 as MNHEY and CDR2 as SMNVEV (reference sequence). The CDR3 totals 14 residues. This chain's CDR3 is CASSVQGSRQPQHF. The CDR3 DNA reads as TGTGCCAGCAGTGTACAGGGGTCCAGGCAGCCCCAGCATTTT.

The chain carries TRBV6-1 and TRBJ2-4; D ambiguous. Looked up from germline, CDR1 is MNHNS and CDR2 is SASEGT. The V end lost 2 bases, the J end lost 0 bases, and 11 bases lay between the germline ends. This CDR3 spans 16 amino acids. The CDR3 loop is CASSESRSLAKNIQYF. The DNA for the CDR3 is TGTGCCAGCAGTGAATCCAGGTCCCTAGCCAAAAACATTCAGTACTTC.

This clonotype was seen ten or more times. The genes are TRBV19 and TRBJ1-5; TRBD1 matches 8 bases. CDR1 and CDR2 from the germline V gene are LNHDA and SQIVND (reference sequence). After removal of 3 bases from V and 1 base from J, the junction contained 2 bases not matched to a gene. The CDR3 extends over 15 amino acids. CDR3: CASSMDRASNQPQHF. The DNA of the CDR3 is TGTGCCAGTAGTATGGACAGGGCAAGCAATCAGCCCCAGCATTTT. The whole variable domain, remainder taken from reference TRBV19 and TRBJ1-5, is DGGITQSPKYLFRKEGQNVTLSCEQNLNHDAMYWYRQDPGQGLRLIYYSQIVNDFQKGDIAEGYSVSREKKESFPLTVTSAQKNPTAFYLCASSMDRASNQPQHFGDGTRLSIL.

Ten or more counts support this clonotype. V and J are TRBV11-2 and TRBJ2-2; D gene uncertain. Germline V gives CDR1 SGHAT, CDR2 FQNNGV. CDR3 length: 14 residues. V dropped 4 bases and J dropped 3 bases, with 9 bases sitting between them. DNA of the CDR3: TGTGCCAGCAGCTACGGGTCTCACACCGGGGAGCTGTTTTTT. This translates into CASSYGSHTGELFF. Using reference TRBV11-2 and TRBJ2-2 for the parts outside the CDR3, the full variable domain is EAGVAQSPRYKIIEKRQSVAFWCNPISGHATLYWYQQILGQGPKLLIQFQNNGVVDDSQLPKDRFSAERLKGVDSTLKIQPAKLEDSAVYLCASSYGSHTGELFFGEGSRLTVL.

CDR3 residues: CASSDTVTTGELFF. DNA of the CDR3: TGCGCCAGCAGCGACACGGTCACCACCGGGGAGCTGTTTTTT. The chain recombines TRBV5-1 with TRBJ2-2; no definite D call. The ends were cut back, 4 bases at V and 4 bases at J, with 11 bases in the middle. The length of the CDR3 is 14 residues. CDR1 is SGHRS, CDR2 YFSETQ, per germline.

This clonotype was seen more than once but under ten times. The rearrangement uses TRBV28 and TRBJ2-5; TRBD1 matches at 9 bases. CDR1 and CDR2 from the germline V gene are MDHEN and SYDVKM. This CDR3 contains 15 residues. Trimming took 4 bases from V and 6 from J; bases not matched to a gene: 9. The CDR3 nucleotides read TGTGCCAGCAGTTCACCGGGACAGGGTTTCAAGACCCAGTACTTC. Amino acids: CASSSPGQGFKTQYF.

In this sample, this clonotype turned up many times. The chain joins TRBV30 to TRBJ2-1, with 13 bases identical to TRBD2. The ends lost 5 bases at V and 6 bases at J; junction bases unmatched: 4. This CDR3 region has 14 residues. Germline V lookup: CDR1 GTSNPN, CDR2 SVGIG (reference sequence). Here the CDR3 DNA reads TGTGCCTGGGGGGGACTAGCGGGGCCCAATGAGCAGTTCTTC. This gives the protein CAWGGLAGPNEQFF.

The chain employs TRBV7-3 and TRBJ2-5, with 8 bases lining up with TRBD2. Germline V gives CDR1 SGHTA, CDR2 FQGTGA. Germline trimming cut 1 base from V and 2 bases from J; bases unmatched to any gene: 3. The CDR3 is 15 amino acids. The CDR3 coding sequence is TGTGCCAGCAGCTTAATGCCTAGCGGGCAAGAGACCCAGTACTTC. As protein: CASSLMPSGQETQYF.

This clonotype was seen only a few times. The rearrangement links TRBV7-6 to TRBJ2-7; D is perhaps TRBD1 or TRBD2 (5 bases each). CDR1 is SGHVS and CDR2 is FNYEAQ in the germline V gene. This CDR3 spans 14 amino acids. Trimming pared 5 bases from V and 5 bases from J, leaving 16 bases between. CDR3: CASSRDGRRHEQYF. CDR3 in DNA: TGTGCCAGCAGCCGGGACGGTCGGCGGCACGAGCAGTACTTC.

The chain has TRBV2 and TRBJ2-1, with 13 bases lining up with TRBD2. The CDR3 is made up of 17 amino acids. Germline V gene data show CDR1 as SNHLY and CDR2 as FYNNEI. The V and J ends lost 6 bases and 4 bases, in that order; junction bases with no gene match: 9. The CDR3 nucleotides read TGTGCCAGCAGAGGACTAGCGGGAGAGGTCAGGTACAATGAGCAGTTCTTC. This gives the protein CASRGLAGEVRYNEQFF.

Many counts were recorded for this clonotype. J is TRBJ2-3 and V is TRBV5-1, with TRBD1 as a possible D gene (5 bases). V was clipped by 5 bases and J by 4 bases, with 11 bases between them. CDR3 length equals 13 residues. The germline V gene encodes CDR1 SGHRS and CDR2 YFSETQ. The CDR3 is CASRAGLPDTQYF. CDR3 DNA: TGCGCCAGCAGGGCAGGGTTACCAGATACGCAGTATTTT.

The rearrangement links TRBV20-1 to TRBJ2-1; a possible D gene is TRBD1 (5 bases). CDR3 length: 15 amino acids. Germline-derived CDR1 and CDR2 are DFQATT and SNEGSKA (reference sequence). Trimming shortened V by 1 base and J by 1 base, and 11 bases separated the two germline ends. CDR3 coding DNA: TGCAGTGCTAGAGCGTTCGGACAATCCTACAATGAGCAGTTCTTC. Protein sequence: CSARAFGQSYNEQFF.

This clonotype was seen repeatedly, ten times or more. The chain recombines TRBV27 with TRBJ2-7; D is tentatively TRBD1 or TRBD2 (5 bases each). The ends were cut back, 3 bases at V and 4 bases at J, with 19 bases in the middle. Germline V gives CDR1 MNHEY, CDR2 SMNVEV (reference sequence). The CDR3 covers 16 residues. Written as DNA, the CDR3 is TGTGCCAGCAGTTTGGCCGGGACGGCGTCTCAGTACGAGCAGTACTTC. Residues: CASSLAGTASQYEQYF.